This entry describes one TCR beta chain. Its antigen is unidentified. Random hexamers were used to reverse transcribe the RNA input (about 0.45 to 1 ug). TCR beta CDR3 was amplified by immunoSEQ multiplex PCR. This amplification extended across 54 Vbeta and 13 Jbeta segments. TCRdb analysed the immunoSEQ multiplex PCR reads with MiXCR anew, one entry per CDR3 protein. The sample has some 96,000 distinct CDR3 sequences; around 94% are singletons. This sample was included in a study of CD8 T cells in Susac syndrome. Study outcomes and limitations: By the study's own acknowledgment, its TCR sequencing and HLA analysis included relatively few individuals.

The germline gives CDR1 DFQATT, CDR2 SNEGSKA (reference sequence). The CDR3 extends over 15 amino acids. Trimming cost V 4 bases and J 5 bases; bases outside gene matches: 11. Sequencing input: CD4+ T cells from PBMCs. The V gene is TRBV20-1, the J gene TRBJ2-3; TRBD2 matches 8 bases. The sequence was collected from a human donor with Susac syndrome. DNA for the CDR3: TGCAGTGCTATGCCGGCGGGGGGCCGGCAAGATACGCAGTATTTT. It is translated as CSAMPAGGRQDTQYF.